Listed here are 27 T cell receptor beta chains from one sample, sequenced in a study of cytomegalovirus exposure and HLA in healthy donors listed by TCRdb under 2017. Libraries came from the immunoSEQ multiplex PCR assay. A mixture of 60 forward primers for TCR Vbeta segments and 13 reverse primers for TCR Jbeta segments was used in the multiplex PCR. Drawn from immuneACCESS, this table holds only the in-frame rearrangements with V and J called that TCRdb kept. Clones are partly lost; checked studies trace under half to an unresolved V gene and leave the rest unexplained. This sample comprises 200,000 to 250,000 clones, approximately 84% of them detected only once. About 0.6% of the sample lies in the top ten. Sequenced material: PBMCs. The receptors here all came from a woman in her forties in good health and CMV-seronegative.

Details on this clone: Sequence at one end of the junction differs from germline and may be a read error. The V gene is TRBV7-7, the J gene TRBJ1-4, with a weak D call TRBD1 (6 bases). This CDR3 region has 15 residues. Germline CDR1 is SSHAT and CDR2 is FNYEAQ (reference sequence). CDR3 nucleotides: TGTGCTAGCAGCCTCCAGGACAGCAGTAATGAAAAACTGTTTTTT. Translation gives CASSLQDSSNEKLFF.

The V call is TRBV18, the J call TRBJ1-2; tentatively, D is TRBD1 (6 bases). In germline, CDR1 is KGHSH, CDR2 LQKENI. CDR3 length: 14 amino acids. The V end was cut by 5 bases, the J end by 4 bases, with 14 bases between. In nucleotides, the CDR3 is TGTGCCAGCTCATCCGGACAGACTATCTATGGCTACACCTTC. Protein product: CASSSGQTIYGYTF.

The V call is TRBV7-2, the J call TRBJ2-1, with 10 bases lining up with TRBD2. The J segment lost 7 bases and the V segment lost 5 bases, leaving 5 bases of the junction unmatched. Germline-derived CDR1 and CDR2 are SGHTA and FQGNSA. CDR3 length: 14 amino acids. The CDR3 spells CASSPGLARNEQFF. CDR3 nucleotides: TGTGCCAGCAGCCCGGGACTAGCGAGGAATGAGCAGTTCTTC.

This chain joins TRBV7-9 and TRBJ2-1; D might be TRBD2 (7 bases). This CDR3 has 15 residues. The germline V gene has CDR1 SEHNR and CDR2 FQNEAQ (reference sequence). Between the trimmed V and J ends, which lost 4 bases and 9 bases, there was a span of 19 bases. DNA of the CDR3: TGTGCCAGCAGCTACCCTGGAGGGGGAGGGACTGAGCAGTTCTTC. Its protein product is CASSYPGGGGTEQFF.

The V and J genes are TRBV29-1 and TRBJ1-2; a possible D gene is TRBD1 (5 bases). The CDR3 covers 14 residues. Germline assignment: CDR1 SQVTM and CDR2 ANQGSEA. With 3 bases removed from V and 3 bases from J, the gap between germline ends came to 14 bases. The DNA of the CDR3 is TGCAGCGTTGACGCCACAGGAATTGACTATGGCTACACCTTC. Its translation: CSVDATGIDYGYTF. Full variable domain (missing parts from reference TRBV29-1 and TRBJ1-2): SAVISQKPSRDICQRGTSLTIQCQVDSQVTMMFWYRQQPGQSLTLIATANQGSEATYESGFVIDKFPISRPNLTFSTLTVSNMSPEDSSIYLCSVDATGIDYGYTFGSGTRLTVV.

The rearrangement uses TRBV4-2 and TRBJ2-7; possible D gene TRBD1, 6 bases. Germline lookup yields CDR1 LGHNA and CDR2 YNFKEQ. This CDR3 contains 14 residues. The V end lost 1 base, the J end lost 5 bases, and 12 bases lay between the germline ends. The CDR3 protein is CASSQVERDNEQYF. The CDR3 bases are TGTGCCAGCAGCCAAGTAGAAAGGGACAACGAGCAGTACTTC.

This clone was recorded a few times. The chain employs TRBV6-5 and TRBJ1-1; TRBD1 matches at 10 bases. Unmatched junction bases numbered 5, after V lost 7 bases and J lost 3 bases. The germline V gene has CDR1 MNHEY and CDR2 SVGAGI. The CDR3 is 14 residues long. The CDR3 nucleotides read TGTGCCAGCACGGACAGGGGGACGTACACTGAAGCTTTCTTT. The encoded protein is CASTDRGTYTEAFF.

CDR3 in DNA: TGTGCCAGCAGCCAAGCGACAGGGGGTATGGCGGGCTACACCTTC. Its protein is CASSQATGGMAGYTF. The rearrangement links TRBV14 to TRBJ1-2; 9 bases agree with TRBD1. Germline CDR1 reads SGHDN; CDR2 reads FVKESK. The CDR3 has 15 amino acids. The junction had 8 bases not matched to a gene; V was cut back by 1 base and J by 8 bases.

The V and J genes are TRBV10-3 and TRBJ1-6, with 8 bases that match TRBD1. There are 14 residues in the CDR3. Germline V gene lookup returns CDR1 ENHRY and CDR2 SYGVKD. J lost 9 bases, V lost 7 bases, and 8 bases had no gene match. Here the CDR3 DNA reads TGTGCCATCAAGGGAGGGACAGGTCCTTCACCCCTCCACTTT. Translated, it gives CAIKGGTGPSPLHF.

This clone was detected only once. The rearrangement joins TRBV5-4 to TRBJ2-1; a possible D gene is TRBD1 (6 bases). The germline gives CDR1 SGHNT, CDR2 YYREEE (reference sequence). The CDR3 has 15 amino acids. The V end lost 0 bases, the J end lost 7 bases, and 14 bases lay between the germline ends. The CDR3, as DNA: TGTGCCAGCAGCTTGGACGTGGGGGCCTGGAATGAGCAGTTCTTC. Its protein is CASSLDVGAWNEQFF.

The chain recombines TRBV2 with TRBJ2-5, with a possible D match to TRBD2 (7 bases). The CDR3 is 19 residues long. Germline V CDR1 and CDR2: SNHLY, FYNNEI. Between the trimmed V and J ends, which lost 2 bases and 5 bases, there was a span of 27 bases. The CDR3 nucleotides read TGTGCCAGCAGTGAAAGAGGTAGTATTGAGGGGGGGCGAGGGGAGACCCAGTACTTC. This translates into CASSERGSIEGGRGETQYF.

The table lists this clone with a count of one. The chain is built from TRBV5-8 and TRBJ2-5; 13 bases line up with TRBD2. V shed 4 bases and J 3 bases; nucleotides not matched to a gene: 6. Germline V gene lookup returns CDR1 SGHTS and CDR2 YDEGEE. This CDR3 comprises 16 residues. CDR3 nucleotide sequence: TGTGCCAGCAGCCCGAGACTAGCGGGGGGAAAAGAGACCCAGTACTTC. Translating it yields CASSPRLAGGKETQYF.

The CDR3 DNA sequence: TGTGCCAGCTTTATACAGATGAACACTGAAGCTTTCTTT. The encoded protein is CASFIQMNTEAFF. The rearrangement uses TRBV6-1 and TRBJ1-1, with D unresolved. The CDR3 loop spans 13 amino acids. V was clipped by 8 bases and J by 0 bases, with 10 bases between them. Per the germline V gene, CDR1 is MNHNS and CDR2 is SASEGT.

The J gene is TRBJ1-2, the V gene TRBV6-5; tentatively, D is TRBD1 (5 bases). The CDR3 totals 15 residues. V lost 5 bases, J lost 3 bases, and 16 bases lay in between. Germline CDR1 and CDR2: MNHEY and SVGAGI. The CDR3 protein is CASSRPTDGHYGYTF. CDR3 coding DNA: TGTGCCAGCAGTAGACCGACAGACGGTCACTATGGCTACACCTTC.

V and J are TRBV30 and TRBJ2-5, with D tentatively TRBD1 (5 bases). Per the germline V gene, CDR1 is GTSNPN and CDR2 is SVGIG (reference sequence). V lost 1 base and J lost 5, with 8 bases in between. This CDR3 spans 12 amino acids. The DNA for the CDR3 is TGTGCCTGGAGTGCAGGGTACGAGACCCAGTACTTC. This codes for CAWSAGYETQYF.

The chain uses TRBV2 and TRBJ2-5, with 11 bases aligning to TRBD1. Germline assignment: CDR1 SNHLY and CDR2 FYNNEI. V was pared by 6 bases and J by 5 bases, with 8 bases of the junction left unmatched. CDR3 size: 15 residues. The CDR3 is CASRRDRGERETQYF. The CDR3 DNA reads as TGTGCCAGCAGGAGGGACAGGGGGGAGAGGGAGACCCAGTACTTC.

The CDR3 sequence is CATSREWGDPGEQYF. The CDR3 DNA reads as TGTGCCACCAGCAGAGAATGGGGGGATCCGGGCGAGCAGTACTTC. The genes are TRBV15 and TRBJ2-7; D perhaps matches TRBD2 (6 bases). Looked up from germline, CDR1 is LNHNV and CDR2 is YYDKDF (reference sequence). V was clipped by 0 bases and J by 6 bases, with 15 bases between them. This CDR3 comprises 15 residues.

This clone appeared a single time. The chain joins TRBV6-5 to TRBJ2-5, with D unresolved. The last part of the DNA fits TRBJ2-7 better; the J call may be wrong. The germline V gene has CDR1 MNHEY and CDR2 SVGAGI. The CDR3 has 14 amino acids. The CDR3 sequence: CASSRWHRDYEQYF. The CDR3 region has the DNA TGTGCCAGCAGTCGCTGGCACCGAGACTACGAGCAGTACTTC.

This rearrangement joins TRBV4-1 to TRBJ1-2; D is possibly TRBD1 (6 bases). Germline V gene data show CDR1 as MGHRA and CDR2 as YSYEKL. The V and J ends lost 1 base and 0 bases respectively, with 6 bases between them. This CDR3 comprises 14 residues. Here the CDR3 reads CASSQAGANYGYTF. The CDR3 region has the DNA TGCGCCAGCAGCCAAGCAGGGGCTAACTATGGCTACACCTTC.

This clone showed up just a few times. The DNA of the CDR3 is TGCGCCAGCAGGATAGCGGGGGGTTACAATGAGCAGTTCTTC. Translation: CASRIAGGYNEQFF. The chain links TRBV5-1 to TRBJ2-1; 10 bases agree with TRBD2. Losses at the gene ends were 5 bases for V and 4 bases for J; bases not matched to a gene: 3. The germline gives CDR1 SGHRS, CDR2 YFSETQ. This CDR3 has 14 amino acids.

The chain carries TRBV6-5 and TRBJ1-2; tentative D call: TRBD1 (6 bases). Germline V gene sequence: CDR1 MNHEY, CDR2 SVGAGI. This CDR3 region has 13 residues. With 0 bases removed from V and 7 bases from J, the gap between germline ends came to 9 bases. The CDR3 is CASSYSTGSGYTF. The CDR3 nucleotides read TGTGCCAGCAGTTACTCGACAGGTTCTGGCTACACCTTC.

The J gene is TRBJ2-6, the V gene TRBV7-9, with D unresolved. Deletions cut 3 bases from V and 2 bases from J, with 8 bases between. The CDR3 is made up of 15 amino acids. In germline, CDR1 is SEHNR, CDR2 FQNEAQ (reference sequence). This CDR3 is CASSFSGTGANVLTF. CDR3 nucleotide sequence: TGTGCCAGCAGCTTTTCAGGTACTGGGGCCAACGTCCTGACTTTC.

The chain recombines TRBV19 with TRBJ2-7, with 9 bases that match TRBD2. CDR1 is LNHDA and CDR2 is SQIVND in the germline V gene (reference sequence). Losses at the gene ends were 5 bases for V and 0 bases for J; bases not matched to a gene: 8. The CDR3 has 16 amino acids. CDR3 sequence reads: CASSGGAGGFSYEQYF. The CDR3 DNA reads TGTGCCAGTAGTGGCGGTGCGGGGGGGTTCTCCTACGAGCAGTACTTC. Variable domain in full (rest from reference TRBV19 and TRBJ2-7): DGGITQSPKYLFRKEGQNVTLSCEQNLNHDAMYWYRQDPGQGLRLIYYSQIVNDFQKGDIAEGYSVSREKKESFPLTVTSAQKNPTAFYLCASSGGAGGFSYEQYFGPGTRLTVT.

The chain is built from TRBV4-3 and TRBJ2-3; D unclear. Trimming removed 0 bases at V and 0 bases at J, with 13 bases between. The CDR3 is 17 residues long. CDR1 and CDR2 (germline): LGHNA, YSLEER. In DNA form, the CDR3 reads TGCGCCAGCAGCCAAGATCCGGGTTTTAGGAGCACAGATACGCAGTATTTT. The encoded protein is CASSQDPGFRSTDTQYF.

This clone was seen repeatedly, ten times or more. This CDR3 reads CASSVQGSEQYF. As DNA, the CDR3 is TGCGCCAGCAGCGTACAGGGGAGCGAGCAGTACTTC. This sequence joins TRBV5-1 and TRBJ2-7, with 7 bases lining up with TRBD1. This CDR3 has 12 residues. Germline assignment: CDR1 SGHRS and CDR2 YFSETQ. V shed 4 bases, J shed 6 bases, and the junction held 4 bases outside the gene matches.

With respect to this clone: One end of the junction varies from germline; a read error may be responsible. The genes are TRBV6-4 and TRBJ1-5; D might be TRBD1 (5 bases). This CDR3 spans 13 amino acids. Germline-derived CDR1 and CDR2 are MRHNA and SNTAGT. The CDR3 spells CASSPQGDQPHHF. For the CDR3, the DNA is TGTGCCAGCAGTCCCCAGGGCGATCAGCCCCACCATTTT.

The V and J genes are TRBV9 and TRBJ2-7; 7 bases are a match to TRBD1. This CDR3 comprises 15 residues. Germline V gene data show CDR1 as SGDLS and CDR2 as YYNGEE. The junction had 9 bases not matched to a gene; V was cut back by 3 bases and J by 3 bases. CDR3 region: CASSATGLPYYEQYF. CDR3 bases: TGTGCCAGCAGCGCGACAGGGTTACCCTACTACGAGCAGTACTTC.